The clone carrying this T cell receptor beta chain was counted ten times or more. MiXCR, run by TCRdb on the RT-PCR reads, gives a single entry per CDR3 protein. The data contain about 700,000 distinct CDR3 sequences, 14% of them seen just once; the ten biggest clones take up 3.6%. Sequencing input: memory CD4+ T cells from blood. The receptor was derived from a female donor in good health, serving as a healthy control.

The CDR3 reads CSARVDRGREQYF. The CDR3 nucleotides are TGCAGTGCTAGAGTCGACCGGGGGCGGGAGCAGTACTTC. The J gene is TRBJ2-7, the V gene TRBV20-1; D may correspond to TRBD1 or TRBD2 (6 bases each). The ends were cut back, 1 base at V and 7 bases at J, with 14 bases in the middle. The CDR3 is made up of 13 amino acids. Germline lookup yields CDR1 DFQATT and CDR2 SNEGSKA (reference sequence).